The sequence of this T cell receptor beta chain was determined in a study of blood T cells in healthy people across ages. Study-wide context: There was about one barcoded beta molecule captured by template switching per two T cells. Overall study findings and caveats: TCR beta diversity per million T cells fell roughly linearly with age.

There are 15 residues in the CDR3. V lost 3 bases, J lost 4 bases, and 5 bases stayed unmatched. Germline V CDR1 and CDR2: MDHEN, SYDVKM. Regarding this clonotype: Its cognate antigen is unknown.

The use of a sample-barcoded 5' primer and a J-beta primer mix characterized a second PCR of about 7 to 12 cycles. TCRdb re-called the 5' RACE reads with MiXCR, one entry per CDR3 protein. Among 650,000 to 900,000 distinct CDR3 sequences, around 68% were seen once, and the ten largest hold around 30%. V usage is TRBV28 and J usage is TRBJ2-2; TRBD1 matches 7 bases. Material: blood. The sequence was obtained from a young man in good health. The CDR3 sequence is CASSLGTAITGELFF. The CDR3, as DNA: TGTGCCAGCAGTTTGGGGACAGCCATCACCGGGGAGCTGTTTTTT.